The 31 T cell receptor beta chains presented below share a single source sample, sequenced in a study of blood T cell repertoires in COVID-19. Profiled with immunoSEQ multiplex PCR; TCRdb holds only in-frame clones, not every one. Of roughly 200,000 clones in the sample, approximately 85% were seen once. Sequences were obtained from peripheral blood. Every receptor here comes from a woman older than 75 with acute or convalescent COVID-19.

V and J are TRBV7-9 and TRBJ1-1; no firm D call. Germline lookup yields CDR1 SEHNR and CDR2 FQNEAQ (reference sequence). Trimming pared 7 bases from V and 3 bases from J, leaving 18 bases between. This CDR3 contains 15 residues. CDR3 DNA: TGTGCCAGCACCACCGAAGGTGGGGAGGACACTGAAGCTTTCTTT. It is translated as CASTTEGGEDTEAFF.

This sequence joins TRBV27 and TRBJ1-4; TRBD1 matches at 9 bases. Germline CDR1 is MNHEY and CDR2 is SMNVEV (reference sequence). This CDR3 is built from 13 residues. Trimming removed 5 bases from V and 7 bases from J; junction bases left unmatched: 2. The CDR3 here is CASSMTGGEKLFF. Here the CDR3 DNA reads TGTGCCAGCAGTATGACAGGGGGTGAAAAACTGTTTTTT. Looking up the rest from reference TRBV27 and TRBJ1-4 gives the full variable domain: EAQVTQNPRYLITVTGKKLTVTCSQNMNHEYMSWYRQDPGLGLRQIYYSMNVEVTDKGDVPEGYKVSRKEKRNFPLILESPSPNQTSLYFCASSMTGGEKLFFGSGTQLSVL.

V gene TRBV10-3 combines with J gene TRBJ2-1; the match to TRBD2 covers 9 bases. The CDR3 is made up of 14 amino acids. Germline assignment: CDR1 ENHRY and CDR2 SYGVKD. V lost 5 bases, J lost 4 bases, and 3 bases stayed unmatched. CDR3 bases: TGTGCCATCAGTCCGGGACTAGCTTACAATGAGCAGTTCTTC. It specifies CAISPGLAYNEQFF.

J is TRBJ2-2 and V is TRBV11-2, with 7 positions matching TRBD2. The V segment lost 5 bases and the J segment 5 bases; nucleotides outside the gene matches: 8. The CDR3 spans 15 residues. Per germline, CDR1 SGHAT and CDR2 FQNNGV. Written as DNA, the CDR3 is TGTGCCAGCAGCGCCGCGGGAGTAGGTACCGGGGAGCTGTTTTTT. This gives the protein CASSAAGVGTGELFF.

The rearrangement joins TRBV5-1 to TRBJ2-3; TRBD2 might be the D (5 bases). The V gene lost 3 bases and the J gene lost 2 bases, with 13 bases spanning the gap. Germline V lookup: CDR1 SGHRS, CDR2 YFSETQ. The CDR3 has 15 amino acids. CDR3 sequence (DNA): TGCGCCAGCAGCTCCTTCCTCGGGGTCACAGATACGCAGTATTTT. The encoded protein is CASSSFLGVTDTQYF.

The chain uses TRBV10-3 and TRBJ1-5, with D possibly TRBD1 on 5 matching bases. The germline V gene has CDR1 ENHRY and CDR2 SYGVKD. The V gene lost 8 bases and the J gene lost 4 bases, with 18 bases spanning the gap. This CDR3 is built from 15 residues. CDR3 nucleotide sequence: TGTGCCATCTCTGCGGGACCGGCGCCTAATCAGCCCCAGCATTTT. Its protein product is CAISAGPAPNQPQHF.

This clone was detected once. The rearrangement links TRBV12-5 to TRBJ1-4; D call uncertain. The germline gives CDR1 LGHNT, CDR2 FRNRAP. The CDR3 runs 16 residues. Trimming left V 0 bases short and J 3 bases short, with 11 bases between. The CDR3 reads CASGLVRGVPNEKLFF. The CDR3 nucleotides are TGTGCTAGTGGTTTGGTACGCGGGGTTCCTAATGAAAAACTGTTTTTT.

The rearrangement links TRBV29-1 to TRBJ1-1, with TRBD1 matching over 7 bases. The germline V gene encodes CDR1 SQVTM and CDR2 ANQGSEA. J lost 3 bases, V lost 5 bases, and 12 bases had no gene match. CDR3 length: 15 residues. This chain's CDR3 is CSVQGYRGRDTEAFF. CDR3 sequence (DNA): TGCAGCGTTCAGGGGTACAGGGGCCGGGACACTGAAGCTTTCTTT.

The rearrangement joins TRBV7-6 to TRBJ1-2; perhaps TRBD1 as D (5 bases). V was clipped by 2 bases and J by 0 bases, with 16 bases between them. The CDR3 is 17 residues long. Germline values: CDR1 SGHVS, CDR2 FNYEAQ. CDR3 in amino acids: CASSLSPGGDTNYGYTF. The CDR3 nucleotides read TGTGCCAGCAGCTTATCGCCCGGGGGGGATACTAACTATGGCTACACCTTC.

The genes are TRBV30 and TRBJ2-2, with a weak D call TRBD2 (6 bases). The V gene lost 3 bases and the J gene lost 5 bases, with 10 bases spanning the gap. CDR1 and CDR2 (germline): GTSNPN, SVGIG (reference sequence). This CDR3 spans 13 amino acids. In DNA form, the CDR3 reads TGTGCCTGGAGGCGGAGGGGTACCGGGGAGCTGTTTTTT. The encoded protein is CAWRRRGTGELFF.

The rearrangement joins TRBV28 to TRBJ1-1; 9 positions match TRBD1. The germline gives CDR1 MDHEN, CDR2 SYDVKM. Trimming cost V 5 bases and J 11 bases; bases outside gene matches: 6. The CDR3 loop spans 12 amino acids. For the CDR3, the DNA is TGTGCCAGCAGTCTGCGACAGGGGGGCGCTTTCTTT. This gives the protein CASSLRQGGAFF.

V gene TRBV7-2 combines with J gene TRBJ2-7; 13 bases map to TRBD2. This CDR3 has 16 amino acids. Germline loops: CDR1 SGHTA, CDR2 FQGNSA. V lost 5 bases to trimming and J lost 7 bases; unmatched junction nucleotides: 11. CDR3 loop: CASSAAGLAGVGEQYF. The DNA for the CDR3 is TGTGCCAGCAGCGCCGCTGGACTAGCGGGAGTGGGGGAGCAGTACTTC.

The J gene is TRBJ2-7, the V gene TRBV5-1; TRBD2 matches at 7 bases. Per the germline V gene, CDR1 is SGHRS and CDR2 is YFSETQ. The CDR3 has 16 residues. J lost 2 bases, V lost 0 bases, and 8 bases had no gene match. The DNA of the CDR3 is TGCGCCAGCAGCTTGGGGTCTAGCGGCTTCACCTACGAGCAGTACTTC. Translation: CASSLGSSGFTYEQYF.

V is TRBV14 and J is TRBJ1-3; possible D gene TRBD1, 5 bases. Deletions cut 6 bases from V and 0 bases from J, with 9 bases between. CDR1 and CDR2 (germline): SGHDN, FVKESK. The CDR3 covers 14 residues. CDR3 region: CASRQALSGNTIYF. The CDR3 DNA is TGTGCCAGCAGACAGGCCCTCTCTGGAAACACCATATATTTT. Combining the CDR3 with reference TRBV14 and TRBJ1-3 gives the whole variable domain EAGVTQFPSHSVIEKGQTVTLRCDPISGHDNLYWYRRVMGKEIKFLLHFVKESKQDESGMPNNRFLAERTGGTYSTLKVQPAELEDSGVYFCASRQALSGNTIYFGEGSWLTVV.

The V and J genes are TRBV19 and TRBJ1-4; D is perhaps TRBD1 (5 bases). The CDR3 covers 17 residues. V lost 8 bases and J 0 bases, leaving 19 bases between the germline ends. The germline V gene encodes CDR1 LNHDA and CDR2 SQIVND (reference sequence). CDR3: CASSARQPVATNEKLFF. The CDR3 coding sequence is TGTGCCAGTTCTGCACGACAGCCAGTTGCAACTAATGAAAAACTGTTTTTT.

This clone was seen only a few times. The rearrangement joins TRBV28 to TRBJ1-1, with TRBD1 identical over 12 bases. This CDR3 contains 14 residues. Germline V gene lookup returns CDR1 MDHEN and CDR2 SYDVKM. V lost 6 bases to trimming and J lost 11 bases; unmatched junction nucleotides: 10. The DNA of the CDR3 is TGTGCCAGCAGAGGGACAGGGGGCTTTATAGATGCTTTCTTT. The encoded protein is CASRGTGGFIDAFF.

CDR3 amino acids: CASSFNRELSGNTIYF. The CDR3 nucleotides are TGCGCCAGCAGCTTTAACAGGGAATTATCTGGAAACACCATATATTTT. J is TRBJ1-3 and V is TRBV5-1; D might be TRBD1 (6 bases). V shed 2 bases and J shed 1 base, with 13 bases lying between them. CDR3 length equals 16 residues. Germline assignment: CDR1 SGHRS and CDR2 YFSETQ. Drawing the rest from reference TRBV5-1 and TRBJ1-3, the complete variable domain is KAGVTQTPRYLIKTRGQQVTLSCSPISGHRSVSWYQQTPGQGLQFLFEYFSETQRNKGNFPGRFSGRQFSNSRSEMNVSTLELGDSALYLCASSFNRELSGNTIYFGEGSWLTVV.

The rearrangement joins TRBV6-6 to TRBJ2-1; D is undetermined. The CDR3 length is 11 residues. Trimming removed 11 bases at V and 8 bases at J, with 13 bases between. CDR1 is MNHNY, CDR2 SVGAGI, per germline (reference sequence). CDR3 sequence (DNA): TGTGCCTCCGGTATTTTCGATGAGCAGTTCTTC. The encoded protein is CASGIFDEQFF.

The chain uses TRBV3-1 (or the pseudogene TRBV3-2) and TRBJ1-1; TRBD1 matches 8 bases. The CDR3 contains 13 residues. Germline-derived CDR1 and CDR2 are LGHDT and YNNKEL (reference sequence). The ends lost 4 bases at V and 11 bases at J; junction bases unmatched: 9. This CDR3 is CASSPDRVGFAFF. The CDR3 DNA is TGTGCCAGCAGCCCGGACAGGGTGGGTTTTGCTTTCTTT.

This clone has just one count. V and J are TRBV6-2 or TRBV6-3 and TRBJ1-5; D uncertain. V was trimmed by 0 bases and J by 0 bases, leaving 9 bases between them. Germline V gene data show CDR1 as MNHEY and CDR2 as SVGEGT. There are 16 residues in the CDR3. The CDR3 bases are TGTGCCAGCAGTTACTCGATCGGAGATAGCAATCAGCCCCAGCATTTT. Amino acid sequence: CASSYSIGDSNQPQHF.

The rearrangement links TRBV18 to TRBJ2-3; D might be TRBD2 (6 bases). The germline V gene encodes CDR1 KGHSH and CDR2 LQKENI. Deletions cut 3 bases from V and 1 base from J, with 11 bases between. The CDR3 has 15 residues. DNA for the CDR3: TGTGCCAGCTCACCCTGGTCGGGGGGCACAGATACGCAGTATTTT. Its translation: CASSPWSGGTDTQYF.

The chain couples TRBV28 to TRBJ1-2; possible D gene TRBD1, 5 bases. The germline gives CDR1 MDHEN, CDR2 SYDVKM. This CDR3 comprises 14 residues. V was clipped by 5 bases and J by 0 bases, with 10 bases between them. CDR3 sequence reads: CASSPPGANYGYTF. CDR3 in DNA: TGTGCCAGCAGTCCACCGGGGGCTAACTATGGCTACACCTTC.

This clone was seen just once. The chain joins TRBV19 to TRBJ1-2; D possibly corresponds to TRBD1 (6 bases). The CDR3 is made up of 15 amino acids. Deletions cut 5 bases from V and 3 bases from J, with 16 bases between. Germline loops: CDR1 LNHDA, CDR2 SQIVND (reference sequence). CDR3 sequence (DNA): TGTGCCAGTAGTCCCCAGTGGGGGGGCGACTATGGCTACACCTTC. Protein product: CASSPQWGGDYGYTF.

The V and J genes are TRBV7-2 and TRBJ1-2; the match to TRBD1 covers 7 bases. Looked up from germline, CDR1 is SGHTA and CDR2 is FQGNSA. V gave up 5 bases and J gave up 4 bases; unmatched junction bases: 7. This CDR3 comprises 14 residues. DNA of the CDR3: TGTGCCAGCAGCGAAGGGGGCCTGAGCTATGGCTACACCTTC. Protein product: CASSEGGLSYGYTF. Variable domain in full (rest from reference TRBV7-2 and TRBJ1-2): GAGVSQSPSNKVTEKGKDVELRCDPISGHTALYWYRQSLGQGLEFLIYFQGNSAPDKSGLPSDRFSAERTGGSVSTLTIQRTQQEDSAVYLCASSEGGLSYGYTFGSGTRLTVV.

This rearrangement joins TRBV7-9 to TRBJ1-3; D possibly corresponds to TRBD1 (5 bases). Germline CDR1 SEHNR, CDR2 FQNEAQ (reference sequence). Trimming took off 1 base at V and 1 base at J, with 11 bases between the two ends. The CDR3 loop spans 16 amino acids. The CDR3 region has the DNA TGTGCCAGCAGCTTAGAGGGTCGGGGGTCTGGAAACACCATATATTTT. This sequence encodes CASSLEGRGSGNTIYF.

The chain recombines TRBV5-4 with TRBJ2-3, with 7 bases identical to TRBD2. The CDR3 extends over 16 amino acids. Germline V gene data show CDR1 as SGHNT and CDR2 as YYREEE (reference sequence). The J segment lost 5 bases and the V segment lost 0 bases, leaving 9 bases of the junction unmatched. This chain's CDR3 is CASSLGGRTEGDTQYF. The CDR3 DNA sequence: TGTGCCAGCAGCTTGGGCGGGAGAACAGAGGGAGATACGCAGTATTTT.

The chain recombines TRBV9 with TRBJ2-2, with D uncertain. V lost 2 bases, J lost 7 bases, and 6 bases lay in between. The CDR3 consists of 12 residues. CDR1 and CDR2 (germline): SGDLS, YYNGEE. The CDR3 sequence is CASSVPSGELFF. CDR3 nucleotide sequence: TGTGCCAGCAGCGTTCCGAGCGGGGAGCTGTTTTTT.

This chain's CDR3 is CASSLQGSDTQYF. For the CDR3, the DNA is TGTGCCAGCAGCTTACAGGGATCAGATACGCAGTATTTT. The V gene is TRBV7-3, the J gene TRBJ2-3; D is perhaps TRBD1 (5 bases). V shed 2 bases and J shed 4 bases, with 7 bases lying between them. CDR3 size: 13 residues. The germline V gene encodes CDR1 SGHTA and CDR2 FQGTGA.

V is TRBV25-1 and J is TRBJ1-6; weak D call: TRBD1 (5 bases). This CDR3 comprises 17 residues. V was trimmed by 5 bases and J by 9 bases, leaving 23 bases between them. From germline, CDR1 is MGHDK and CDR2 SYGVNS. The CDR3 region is CASSKGGGGDYSSPLHF. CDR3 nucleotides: TGTGCCAGCAGTAAGGGCGGGGGAGGGGACTATTCTTCACCCCTCCACTTT.

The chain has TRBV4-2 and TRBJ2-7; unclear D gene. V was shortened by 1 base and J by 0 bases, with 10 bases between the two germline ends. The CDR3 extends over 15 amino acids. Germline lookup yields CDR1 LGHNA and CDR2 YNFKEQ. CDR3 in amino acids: CASSQAWAASYEQYF. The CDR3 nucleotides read TGTGCCAGCAGCCAAGCCTGGGCAGCCTCCTACGAGCAGTACTTC.

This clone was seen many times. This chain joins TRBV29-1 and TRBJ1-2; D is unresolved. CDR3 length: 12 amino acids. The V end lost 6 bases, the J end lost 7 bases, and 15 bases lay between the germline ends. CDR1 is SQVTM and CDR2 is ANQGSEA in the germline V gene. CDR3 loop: CSVLPLAGGYTF. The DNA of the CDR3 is TGCAGCGTCCTGCCCTTGGCGGGTGGCTACACCTTC.